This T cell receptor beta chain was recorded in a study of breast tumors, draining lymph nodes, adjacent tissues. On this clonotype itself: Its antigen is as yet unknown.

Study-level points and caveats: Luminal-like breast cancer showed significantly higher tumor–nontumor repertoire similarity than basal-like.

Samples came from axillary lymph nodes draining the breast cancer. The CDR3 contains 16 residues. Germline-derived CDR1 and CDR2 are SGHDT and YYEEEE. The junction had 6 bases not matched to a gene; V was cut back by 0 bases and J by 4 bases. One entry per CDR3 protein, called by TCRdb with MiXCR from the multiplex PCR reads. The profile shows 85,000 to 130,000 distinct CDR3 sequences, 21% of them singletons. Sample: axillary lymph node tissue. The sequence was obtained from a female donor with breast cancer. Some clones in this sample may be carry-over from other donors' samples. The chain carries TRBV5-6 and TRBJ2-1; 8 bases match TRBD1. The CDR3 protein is CASSLGIQGDYNEQFF. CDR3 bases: TGTGCCAGCAGCTTGGGTATACAGGGGGATTACAATGAGCAGTTCTTC.